This passage covers 9 T cell receptor beta chains from one sample sequenced in a study of blood T cell repertoires in COVID-19. Profiling relied on immunoSEQ multiplex PCR, and the TCRdb table lists in-frame clones only, not all of them. The table lists 300,000 or so clones, around 87% of them singletons. What was sequenced was peripheral blood. The receptors were sampled from a woman aged 45 to 65 who had recovered from COVID-19.

The CDR3 DNA follows: TGCGCCAGCTCAGCTTCCGGGACAGTAGGGGCCGGGGAGCTGTTTTTT. Encoded protein: CASSASGTVGAGELFF. The chain has TRBV5-1 and TRBJ2-2; the match to TRBD1 covers 7 bases. V trimming: 7 bases; J trimming: 6 bases; junction bases outside the gene matches: 15. Germline CDR1 is SGHRS and CDR2 is YFSETQ. The CDR3 covers 16 residues.

This chain uses TRBV10-3 with TRBJ2-7; 9 nucleotides align to TRBD2. The CDR3 consists of 15 residues. The germline gives CDR1 ENHRY, CDR2 SYGVKD. Trimming at V came to 3 bases and at J to 4 bases, leaving 7 bases not matched to a gene. CDR3 loop: CAISDPIAGEYEQYF. In nucleotides, the CDR3 is TGTGCCATCAGTGACCCTATAGCGGGAGAATACGAGCAGTACTTC.

Points on this clone: The junction and the germline gene differ at one end; a read error may be behind it. The rearrangement links TRBV7-7 to TRBJ2-7; 7 bases align to TRBD1. The CDR3 loop spans 14 amino acids. CDR1 and CDR2 from the germline V gene are SSHAT and FNYEAQ (reference sequence). The CDR3 nucleotides are TGTGCTAGCAGCCTCGACAGGGCAGCAGTCGAGCAGTACTTC. Amino acid sequence: CASSLDRAAVEQYF. The whole variable domain, remainder taken from reference TRBV7-7 and TRBJ2-7, is GAGVSQSPRYKVTKRGQDVTLRCDPISSHATLYWYQQALGQGPEFLTYFNYEAQPDKSGLPSDRFSAERPEGSISTLTIQRTEQRDSAMYRCASSLDRAAVEQYFGPGTRLTVT.

This clone has only one observation. This chain connects TRBV12-2 to TRBJ1-4; TRBD1 is the table's D call, not checked against the DNA. TRBV12-2 is a listed pseudogene. The CDR3 is made up of 14 amino acids. The CDR3 loop reads CASRSLTPFVELFF. DNA of the CDR3: TGTGCAAGTCGCTCGCTGACACCTTTCGTGGAACTGTTTTTT.

The rearrangement joins TRBV9 to TRBJ2-1, with D perhaps TRBD1 (5 bases). V shed 0 bases and J shed 5 bases, with 12 bases lying between them. The CDR3 has 15 residues. The germline V gene has CDR1 SGDLS and CDR2 YYNGEE. The CDR3 sequence: CASSVVGVRNNEQFF. The DNA for the CDR3 is TGTGCCAGCAGCGTAGTAGGGGTTCGGAACAATGAGCAGTTCTTC.

The chain employs TRBV19 and TRBJ2-1, with 9 bases fitting TRBD2. Losses at the gene ends were 3 bases for V and 7 bases for J; bases not matched to a gene: 13. CDR3 length: 17 residues. Germline CDR1 reads LNHDA; CDR2 reads SQIVND (reference sequence). In DNA form, the CDR3 reads TGTGCCAGTAGTATCGGCGGGGGGGCACGACCTGGTAATGAGCAGTTCTTC. Protein product: CASSIGGGARPGNEQFF. Full variable domain (rest looked up from reference TRBV19 and TRBJ2-1): DGGITQSPKYLFRKEGQNVTLSCEQNLNHDAMYWYRQDPGQGLRLIYYSQIVNDFQKGDIAEGYSVSREKKESFPLTVTSAQKNPTAFYLCASSIGGGARPGNEQFFGPGTRLTVL.

The genes are TRBV28 and TRBJ2-3, with a weak D call TRBD2 (5 bases). The CDR3 totals 17 residues. V lost 7 bases, J lost 3 bases, and 23 bases lay in between. Germline-derived CDR1 and CDR2 are MDHEN and SYDVKM. This chain's CDR3 is CASTDPSGPTATDTQYF. CDR3 DNA: TGTGCCAGCACTGACCCGAGCGGACCCACCGCAACAGATACGCAGTATTTT.

The CDR3 loop reads CASSLDTGNSNQPQHF. The CDR3 DNA reads TGTGCCAGCAGCCTAGACACAGGGAATAGCAATCAGCCCCAGCATTTT. The chain is built from TRBV7-2 and TRBJ1-5; TRBD1 is a possible D gene (6 bases). Trimming removed 5 bases at V and 0 bases at J, with 14 bases between. The CDR3 runs 16 residues. Germline CDR1 is SGHTA and CDR2 is FQGNSA.

The gene calls are TRBV19 and TRBJ2-3; tentative D call: TRBD2 (5 bases). V gave up 6 bases and J gave up 2 bases, with 12 bases separating them. Germline CDR1 LNHDA, CDR2 SQIVND (reference sequence). The CDR3 spans 14 residues. The CDR3 DNA follows: TGTGCCAGTAGCCTACCCCGGGACACAGATACGCAGTATTTT. Amino acid sequence: CASSLPRDTDTQYF.